This T cell receptor beta chain came from a study of response to subunit inactivated influenza vaccine. Study-wide results and limits: Only a handful of new T cells, the authors suggested, are recruited with each seasonal influenza vaccination.

With respect to this clonotype: Its antigen is not identified.

TCRdb used MiXCR to reprocess the RT-PCR reads, holding one entry per CDR3 protein. The sample has around 750,000 distinct CDR3 sequences, about 20% seen once; the top ten hold roughly a tenth. Germline V gene lookup returns CDR1 GTSNPN and CDR2 SVGIG (reference sequence). Losses at the gene ends were 2 bases for V and 3 bases for J; bases not matched to a gene: 3. There are 15 residues in the CDR3. The chain links TRBV30 to TRBJ2-3, with TRBD2 identical over 12 bases. The origin of this receptor is a man between 50 and 59 years old who received an inactivated influenza vaccine. Sequencing used PBMCs from blood, obtained 4 to 6 days after vaccination. The chain's CDR3 is CAWSFLAGGTDTQYF. The CDR3 DNA reads as TGTGCCTGGAGTTTTCTAGCGGGGGGGACAGATACGCAGTATTTT. The whole variable domain, filled in from reference TRBV30 and TRBJ2-3, reads SQTIHQWPATLVQPVGSPLSLECTVEGTSNPNLYWYRQAAGRGLQLLFYSVGIGQISSEVPQNLSASRPQDRQFILSSKKLLLSDSGFYLCAWSFLAGGTDTQYFGPGTRLTVL.